The clone carrying this T cell receptor (beta chain) was counted a few times. Its antigen is as yet unknown. From germline, CDR1 is LNHDA and CDR2 SQIVND (reference sequence). V shed 5 bases and J shed 10 bases, with 18 bases lying between them. The CDR3 loop spans 14 amino acids. The data stem from a study of cytomegalovirus exposure and HLA in healthy donors. Study-wide context: A previous analysis identified 100 million or so unique TCR beta sequences derived from around 200 million T cells.

Findings and limits, study-wide: Clonal expansion was found to be greater in HLA-associated TCR beta chains than in equally common others in a later analysis.

Primers for the PCR totalled 60 Vbeta and 13 Jbeta. The protocol was immunoSEQ multiplex PCR, while the TCRdb copy is restricted to in-frame clones and leaves out a portion. The sample yields hundreds of thousands of clones, approximately 90% seen once. Source material: PBMCs. This clonotype originated in a woman under 30 in good health and CMV-seronegative. V gene TRBV19 combines with J gene TRBJ1-3, with D possibly being TRBD1 (5 bases). The DNA for the CDR3 is TGTGCCAGTAGTCCCGGACGGCTGGGGACTACCATATATTTT. Protein sequence: CASSPGRLGTTIYF.